Below, one T cell receptor beta chain is given with its context. These data are taken from a study of blood T cell repertoires in COVID-19. Enrolled through a virtual design, the participants were between about 18 and 100 years of age and came from roughly 22 US areas. A case of COVID-19 had been met by exposed participants within 2 weeks before study entry. Generated by immunoSEQ multiplex PCR, the TCRdb table keeps only in-frame clones and is missing some. The repertoire holds 200,000 to 250,000 clones, approximately 83% seen once, with 4.8% in the top ten. Trimming removed 10 bases at V and 8 bases at J, with 20 bases between. Germline V gene sequence: CDR1 MNHEY, CDR2 SVGAGI. The CDR3 runs to 13 residues.

The gene calls are TRBV6-5 and TRBJ1-2; maybe TRBD1 (6 bases). The receptor comes from a woman between 45 and 60 years old who had been exposed to COVID-19. Sequencing input: PBMCs or T cells enriched from blood (not recorded which). The CDR3: CAIRSDRRGGYTF. As DNA, the CDR3 is TGTGCCATCAGATCGGACAGAAGAGGCGGCTACACCTTC.